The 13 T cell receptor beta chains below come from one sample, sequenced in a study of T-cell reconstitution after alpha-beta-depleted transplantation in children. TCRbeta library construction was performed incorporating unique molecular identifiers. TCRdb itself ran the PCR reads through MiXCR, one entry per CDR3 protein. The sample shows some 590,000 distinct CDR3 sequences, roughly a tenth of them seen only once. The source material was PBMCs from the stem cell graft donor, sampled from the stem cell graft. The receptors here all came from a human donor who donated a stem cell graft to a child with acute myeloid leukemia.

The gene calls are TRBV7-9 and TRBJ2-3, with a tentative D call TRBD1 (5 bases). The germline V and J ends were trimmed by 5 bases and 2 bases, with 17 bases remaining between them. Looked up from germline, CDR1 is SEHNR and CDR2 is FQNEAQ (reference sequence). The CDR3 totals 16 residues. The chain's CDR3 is CASSLLDSLNTDTQYF. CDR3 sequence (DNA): TGTGCCAGCAGCCTCTTAGACAGCTTAAACACAGATACGCAGTATTTT.

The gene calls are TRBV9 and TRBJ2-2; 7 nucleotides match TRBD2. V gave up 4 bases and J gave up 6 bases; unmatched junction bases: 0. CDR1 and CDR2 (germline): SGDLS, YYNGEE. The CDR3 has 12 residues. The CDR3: CASSTSAGELFF. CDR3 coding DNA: TGTGCCAGCAGCACTAGCGCCGGGGAGCTGTTTTTT.

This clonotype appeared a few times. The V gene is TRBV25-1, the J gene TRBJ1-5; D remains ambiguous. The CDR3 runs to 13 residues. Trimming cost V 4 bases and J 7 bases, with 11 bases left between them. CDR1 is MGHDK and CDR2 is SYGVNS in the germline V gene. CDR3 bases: TGTGCCAGCAGTGGAGCGGGTGCCCAGCCCCAGCATTTT. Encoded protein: CASSGAGAQPQHF. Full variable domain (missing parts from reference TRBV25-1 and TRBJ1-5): EADIYQTPRYLVIGTGKKITLECSQTMGHDKMYWYQQDPGMELHLIHYSYGVNSTEKGDLSSESTVSRIRTEHFPLTLESARPSHTSQYLCASSGAGAQPQHFGDGTRLSIL.

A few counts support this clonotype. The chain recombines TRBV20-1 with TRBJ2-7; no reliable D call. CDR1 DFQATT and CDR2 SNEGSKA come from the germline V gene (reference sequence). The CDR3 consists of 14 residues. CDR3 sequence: CRSSAPRPGVEQYF. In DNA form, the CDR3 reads TGCAGATCGTCAGCGCCGAGGCCTGGGGTAGAGCAGTACTTC.

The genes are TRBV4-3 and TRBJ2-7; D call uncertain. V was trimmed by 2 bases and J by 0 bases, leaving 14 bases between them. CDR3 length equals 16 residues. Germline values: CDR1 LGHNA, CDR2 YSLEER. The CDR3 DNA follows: TGCGCCAGCAGCCAACTTCGTAGCCGAAGCTCCTACGAGCAGTACTTC. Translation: CASSQLRSRSSYEQYF.

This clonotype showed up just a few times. The CDR3 loop reads CASSEGTSLSKNEQFF. CDR3 sequence (DNA): TGTGCCAGCAGCGAGGGGACTTCCCTTAGTAAGAATGAGCAGTTCTTC. The chain uses TRBV6-1 and TRBJ2-1; D may be TRBD2 (6 bases). Germline V gene data show CDR1 as MNHNS and CDR2 as SASEGT. V was cut by 6 bases and J by 7 bases, with 22 bases left in between. The CDR3 runs 16 residues.

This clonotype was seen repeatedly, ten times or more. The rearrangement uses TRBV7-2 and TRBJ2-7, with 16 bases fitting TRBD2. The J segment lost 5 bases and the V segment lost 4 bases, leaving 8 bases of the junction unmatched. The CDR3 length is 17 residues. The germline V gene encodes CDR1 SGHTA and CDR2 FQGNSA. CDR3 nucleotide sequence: TGTGCCAGCAGCTCGGGTGGGACTAGCGGGAGGGCCCACGAGCAGTACTTC. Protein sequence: CASSSGGTSGRAHEQYF.

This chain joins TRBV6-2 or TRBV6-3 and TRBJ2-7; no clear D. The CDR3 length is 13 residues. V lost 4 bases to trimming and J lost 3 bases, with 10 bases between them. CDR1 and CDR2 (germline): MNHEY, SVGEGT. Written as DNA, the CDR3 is TGTGCCAGCAGTTCATGGGTCCACTACGAGCAGTACTTC. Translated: CASSSWVHYEQYF.

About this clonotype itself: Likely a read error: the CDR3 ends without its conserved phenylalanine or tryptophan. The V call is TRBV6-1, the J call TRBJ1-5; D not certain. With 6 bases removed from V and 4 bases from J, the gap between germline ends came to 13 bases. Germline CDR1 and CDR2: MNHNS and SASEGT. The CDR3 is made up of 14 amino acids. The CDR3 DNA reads TGTGCCAGCAGCCAGGACGGACTAAATCAGCCCCAGCATTGT. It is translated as CASSQDGLNQPQHC.

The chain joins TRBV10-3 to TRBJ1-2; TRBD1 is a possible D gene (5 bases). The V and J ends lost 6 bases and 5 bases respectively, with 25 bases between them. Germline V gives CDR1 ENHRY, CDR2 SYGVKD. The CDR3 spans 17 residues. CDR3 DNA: TGTGCCATCAGGAAAGTCCGGGACCCCGTACGGGAGTATGGCTACACCTTC. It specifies CAIRKVRDPVREYGYTF.

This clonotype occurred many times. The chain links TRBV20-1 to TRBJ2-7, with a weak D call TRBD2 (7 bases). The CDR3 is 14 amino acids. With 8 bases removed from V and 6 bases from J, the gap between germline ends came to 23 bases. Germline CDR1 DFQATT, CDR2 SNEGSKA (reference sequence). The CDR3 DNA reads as TGCAGTTCCAAGGGGCCGACAGGCGGGGGCGAGCAGTACTTC. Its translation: CSSKGPTGGGEQYF.

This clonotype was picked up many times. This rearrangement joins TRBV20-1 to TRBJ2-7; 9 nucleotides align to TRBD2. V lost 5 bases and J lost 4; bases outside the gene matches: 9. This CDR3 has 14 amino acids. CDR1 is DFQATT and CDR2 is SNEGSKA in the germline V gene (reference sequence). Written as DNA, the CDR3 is TGCAGTGCTCTCCTTGGCGGGAGGGTTTACGAGCAGTACTTC. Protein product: CSALLGGRVYEQYF.

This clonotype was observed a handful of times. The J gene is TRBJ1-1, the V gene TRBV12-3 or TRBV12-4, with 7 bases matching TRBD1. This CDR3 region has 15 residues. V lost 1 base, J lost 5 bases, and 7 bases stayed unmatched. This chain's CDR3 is CASSLVGGWTTEAFF. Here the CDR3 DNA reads TGTGCCAGCAGTTTAGTAGGGGGCTGGACGACTGAAGCTTTCTTT.